This T cell receptor beta chain originates from a study of beta chain features in type 1 diabetes. Study outcomes and limitations: A moderate, significant TCRB CDR3 shortening appeared in type 1 diabetes across four CD4+ subsets.

Worth noting for this clone: Antigen specificity is unknown.

cDNA synthesis used the whole RNA isolate, giving expressed TCRB sequences. The assay was immunoSEQ multiplex PCR, and TCRdb's table has in-frame clones only and misses some. The sample has some 150,000 clones, around 9.3% seen once. Between the trimmed V and J ends, which lost 6 bases and 6 bases, there was a span of 7 bases. The CDR3 contains 11 residues. The germline V gene encodes CDR1 MNHEY and CDR2 SVGAGI. Sequenced: naive CD4+ T cells from blood. The receptor comes from a man younger than 30 in good health. This chain joins TRBV6-5 and TRBJ2-3; TRBD1 is a possible D gene (5 bases). The CDR3 here is CASSNRDTQYF. The CDR3 DNA reads TGTGCCAGCAGCAACAGGGATACGCAGTATTTT.